This TCR beta chain was recovered during a study of T cell changes during pregnancy in multiple sclerosis. Using immunoSEQ multiplex PCR, the repertoire was profiled, and TCRdb retains in-frame clones only, with some absent. Among tens of thousands of clones listed, roughly 93% were seen once. In germline, CDR1 is SNHLY, CDR2 FYNNEI. J was trimmed by 4 bases and V by 9 bases; bases with no gene match: 14. This CDR3 contains 16 residues. Sequences were derived from peripheral blood, sampled after pregnancy. The receptor's source is a female donor with multiple sclerosis, enrolled in a pregnancy study. The chain recombines TRBV2 with TRBJ2-7; 11 bases fit TRBD2. CDR3 in amino acids: CARADRFGTSGYEQYF. In nucleotides, the CDR3 is TGTGCCAGGGCGGACCGATTCGGGACTAGCGGATACGAGCAGTACTTC.